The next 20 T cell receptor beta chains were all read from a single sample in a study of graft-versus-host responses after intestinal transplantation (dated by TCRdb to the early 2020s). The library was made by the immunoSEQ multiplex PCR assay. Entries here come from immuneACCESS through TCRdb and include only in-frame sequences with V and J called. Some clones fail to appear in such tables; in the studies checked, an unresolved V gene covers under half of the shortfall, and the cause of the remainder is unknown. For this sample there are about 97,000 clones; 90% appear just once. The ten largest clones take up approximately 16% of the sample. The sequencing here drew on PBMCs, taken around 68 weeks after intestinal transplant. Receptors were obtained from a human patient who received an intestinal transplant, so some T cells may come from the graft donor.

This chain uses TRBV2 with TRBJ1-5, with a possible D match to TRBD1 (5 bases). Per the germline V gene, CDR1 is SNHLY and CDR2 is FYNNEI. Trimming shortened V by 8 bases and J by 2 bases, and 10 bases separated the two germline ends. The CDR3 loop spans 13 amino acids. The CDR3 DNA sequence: TGTGCCAGCGGGTTGGGGGGCAATCAGCCCCAGCATTTT. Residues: CASGLGGNQPQHF. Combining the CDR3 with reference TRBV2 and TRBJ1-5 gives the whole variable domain EPEVTQTPSHQVTQMGQEVILRCVPISNHLYFYWYRQILGQKVEFLVSFYNNEISEKSEIFDDQFSVERPDGSNFTLKIRSTKLEDSAMYFCASGLGGNQPQHFGDGTRLSIL.

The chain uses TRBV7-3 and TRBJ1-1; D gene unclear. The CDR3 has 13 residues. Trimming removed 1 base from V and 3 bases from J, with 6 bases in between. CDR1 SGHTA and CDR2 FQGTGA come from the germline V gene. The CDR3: CASSLIADTEAFF. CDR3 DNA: TGTGCCAGCAGCTTAATAGCAGACACTGAAGCTTTCTTT.

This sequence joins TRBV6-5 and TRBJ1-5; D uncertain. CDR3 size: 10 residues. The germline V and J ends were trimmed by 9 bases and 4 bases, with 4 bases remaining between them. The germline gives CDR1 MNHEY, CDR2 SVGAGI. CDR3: CASVNQPQHF. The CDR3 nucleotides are TGTGCCAGTGTTAATCAGCCCCAGCATTTT.

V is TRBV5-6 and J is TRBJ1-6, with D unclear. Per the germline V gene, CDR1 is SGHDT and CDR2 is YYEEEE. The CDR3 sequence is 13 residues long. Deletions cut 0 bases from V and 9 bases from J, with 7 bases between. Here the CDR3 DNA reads TGTGCCAGCAGCTTGGGCCCAACTTCACCCCTCCACTTT. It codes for CASSLGPTSPLHF.

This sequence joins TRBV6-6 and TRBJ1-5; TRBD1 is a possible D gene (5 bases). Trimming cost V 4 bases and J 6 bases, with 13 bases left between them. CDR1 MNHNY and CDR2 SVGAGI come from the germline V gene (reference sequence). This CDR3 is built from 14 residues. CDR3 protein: CASSSRQGGQPQHF. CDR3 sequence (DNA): TGTGCCAGCAGTTCCCGGCAGGGAGGTCAGCCCCAGCATTTT.

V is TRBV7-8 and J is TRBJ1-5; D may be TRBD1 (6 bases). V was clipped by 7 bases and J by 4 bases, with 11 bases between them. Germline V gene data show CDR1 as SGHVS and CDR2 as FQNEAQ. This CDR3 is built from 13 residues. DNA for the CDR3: TGTGCCAGCACCCAAGACAGGAATCAGCCCCAGCATTTT. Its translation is CASTQDRNQPQHF. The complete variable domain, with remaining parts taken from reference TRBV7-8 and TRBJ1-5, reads GAGVSQSPRYKVAKRGQDVALRCDPISGHVSLFWYQQALGQGPEFLTYFQNEAQLDKSGLPSDRFFAERPEGSVSTLKIQRTQQEDSAVYLCASTQDRNQPQHFGDGTRLSIL.

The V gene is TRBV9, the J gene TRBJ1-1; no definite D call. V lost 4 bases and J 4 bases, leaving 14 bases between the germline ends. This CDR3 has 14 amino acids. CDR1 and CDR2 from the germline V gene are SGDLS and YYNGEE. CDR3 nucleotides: TGTGCCAGCAGCTCAACCTTGGTGGGCACTGAAGCTTTCTTT. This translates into CASSSTLVGTEAFF.

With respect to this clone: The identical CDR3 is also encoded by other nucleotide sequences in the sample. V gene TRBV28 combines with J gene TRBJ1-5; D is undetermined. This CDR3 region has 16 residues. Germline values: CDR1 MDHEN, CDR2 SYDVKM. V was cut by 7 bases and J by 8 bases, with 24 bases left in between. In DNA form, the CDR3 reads TGTGCCAGCATCCTCACCCCGTATCGGGGTGGGGAGCCCCAGCATTTT. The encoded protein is CASILTPYRGGEPQHF.

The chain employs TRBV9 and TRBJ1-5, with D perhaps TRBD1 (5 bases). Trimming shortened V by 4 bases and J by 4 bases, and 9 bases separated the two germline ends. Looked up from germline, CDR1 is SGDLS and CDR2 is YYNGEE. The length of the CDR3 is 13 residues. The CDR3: CASSPSGNQPQHF. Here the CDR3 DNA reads TGTGCCAGCAGCCCCTCAGGGAATCAGCCCCAGCATTTT.

CDR3 bases: TGTGCCAGCAGCTCCCGCCAGGGGGCGTTAGGGGCCAACGTCCTGACTTTC. Protein product: CASSSRQGALGANVLTF. This chain links TRBV11-1 with TRBJ2-6; 8 bases fit TRBD1. The V gene end was trimmed by 4 bases and the J gene end by 4 bases; junction bases not matched to a gene: 9. There are 17 residues in the CDR3. Germline CDR1 is SGHAT and CDR2 is FQDESV (reference sequence).

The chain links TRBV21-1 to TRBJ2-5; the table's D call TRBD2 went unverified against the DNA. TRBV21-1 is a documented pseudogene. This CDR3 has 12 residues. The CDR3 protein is CASQEGPETQYF. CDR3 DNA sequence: TGTGCCAGCCAGGAGGGGCCGGAGACCCAGTACTTC.

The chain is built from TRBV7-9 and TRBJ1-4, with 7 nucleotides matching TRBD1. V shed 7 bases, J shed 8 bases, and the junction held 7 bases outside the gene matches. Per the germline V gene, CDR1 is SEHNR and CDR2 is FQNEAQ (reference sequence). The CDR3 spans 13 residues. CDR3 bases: TGTGCCAGCACCGCAGGGGGGGCCGAAAAACTGTTTTTT. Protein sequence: CASTAGGAEKLFF.

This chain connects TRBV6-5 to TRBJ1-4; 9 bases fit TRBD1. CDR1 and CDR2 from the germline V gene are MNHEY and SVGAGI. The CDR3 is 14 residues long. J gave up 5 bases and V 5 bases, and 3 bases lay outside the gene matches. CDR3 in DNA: TGTGCCAGCAGTGACAGGGGGGGAAATGAAAAACTGTTTTTT. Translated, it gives CASSDRGGNEKLFF.

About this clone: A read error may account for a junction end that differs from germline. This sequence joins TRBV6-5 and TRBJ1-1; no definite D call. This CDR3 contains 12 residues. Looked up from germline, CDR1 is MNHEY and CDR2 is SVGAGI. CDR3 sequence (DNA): TGTGCCAGCAGTAACTCCGGAGGAAAGGCTTTCTTT. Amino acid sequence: CASSNSGGKAFF.

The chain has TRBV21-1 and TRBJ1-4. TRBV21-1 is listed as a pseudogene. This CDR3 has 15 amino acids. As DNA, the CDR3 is TGTGCCAGCAGCCACGGACTCGCAACTAATGAAAAACTGTTTTTT. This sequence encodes CASSHGLATNEKLFF.

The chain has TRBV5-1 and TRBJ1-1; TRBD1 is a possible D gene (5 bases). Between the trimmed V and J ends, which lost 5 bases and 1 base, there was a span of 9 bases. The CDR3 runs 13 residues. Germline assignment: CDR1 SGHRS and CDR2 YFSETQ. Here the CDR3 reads CASRGQQNTEAFF. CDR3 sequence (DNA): TGCGCCAGCAGGGGGCAGCAGAACACTGAAGCTTTCTTT.

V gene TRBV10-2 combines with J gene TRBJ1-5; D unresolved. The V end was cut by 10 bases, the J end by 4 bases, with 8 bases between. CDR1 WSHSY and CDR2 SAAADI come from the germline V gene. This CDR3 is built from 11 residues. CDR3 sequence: CATGPNQPQHF. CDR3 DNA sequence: TGCGCCACCGGACCGAATCAGCCCCAGCATTTT.

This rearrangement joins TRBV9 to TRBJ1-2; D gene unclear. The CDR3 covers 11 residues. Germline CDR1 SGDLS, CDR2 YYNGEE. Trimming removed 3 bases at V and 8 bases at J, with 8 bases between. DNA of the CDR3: TGTGCCAGCAGCGATCCCGGGGGCTACACCTTC. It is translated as CASSDPGGYTF. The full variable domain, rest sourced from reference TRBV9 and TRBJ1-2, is DSGVTQTPKHLITATGQRVTLRCSPRSGDLSVYWYQQSLDQGLQFLIQYYNGEERAKGNILERFSAQQFPDLHSELNLSSLELGDSALYFCASSDPGGYTFGSGTRLTVV.

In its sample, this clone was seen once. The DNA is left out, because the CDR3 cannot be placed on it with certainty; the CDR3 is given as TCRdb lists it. CDR3 loop: CASSLGVGQGAQGLSF. The V gene is TRBV11-2, the J gene TRBJ1-6; TRBD1 reflects the table's D call only, with no check against the DNA. The CDR3 totals 16 residues, both ends included. Germline V gene data show CDR1 as SGHAT and CDR2 as FQNNGV.

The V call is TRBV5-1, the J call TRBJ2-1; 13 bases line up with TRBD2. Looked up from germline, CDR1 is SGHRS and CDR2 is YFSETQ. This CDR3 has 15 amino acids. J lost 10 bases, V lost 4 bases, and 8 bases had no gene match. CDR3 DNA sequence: TGCGCCAGCAGCGACACTAGCGGGGGGGCCGGGGAGCAGTTCTTC. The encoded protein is CASSDTSGGAGEQFF.